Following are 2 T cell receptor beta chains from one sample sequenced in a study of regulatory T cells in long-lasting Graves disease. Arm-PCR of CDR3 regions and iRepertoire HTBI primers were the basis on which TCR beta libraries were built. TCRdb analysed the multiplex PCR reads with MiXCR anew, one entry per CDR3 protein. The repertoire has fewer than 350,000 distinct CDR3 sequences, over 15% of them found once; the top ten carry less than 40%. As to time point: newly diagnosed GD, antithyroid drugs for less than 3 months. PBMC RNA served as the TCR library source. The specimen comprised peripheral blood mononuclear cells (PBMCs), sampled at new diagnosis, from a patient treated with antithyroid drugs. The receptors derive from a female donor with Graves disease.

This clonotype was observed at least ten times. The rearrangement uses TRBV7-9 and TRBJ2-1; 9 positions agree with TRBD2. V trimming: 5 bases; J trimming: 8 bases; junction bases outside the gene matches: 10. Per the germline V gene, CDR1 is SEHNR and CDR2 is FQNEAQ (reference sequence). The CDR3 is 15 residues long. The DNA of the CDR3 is TGTGCCAGCAGCGCCCTTTCCTTAGCGGGAGATGAGCAGTTCTTC. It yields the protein CASSALSLAGDEQFF.

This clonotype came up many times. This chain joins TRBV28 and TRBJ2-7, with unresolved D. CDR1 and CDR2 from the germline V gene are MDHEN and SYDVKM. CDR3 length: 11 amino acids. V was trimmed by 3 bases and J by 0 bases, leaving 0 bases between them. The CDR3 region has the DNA TGTGCCAGCAGTTTCTCCTACGAGCAGTACTTC. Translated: CASSFSYEQYF.